The 13 T cell receptor beta chains reported below all come from one sample, sequenced in a study of control samples from healthy donors and cancer patients. Method: immunoSEQ multiplex PCR; TCRdb's copy keeps in-frame clones and lacks some. This table holds roughly 170,000 clones, 88% found once. Sequences were obtained from blood. Source of these receptors: a woman in her thirties in good health.

The chain joins TRBV5-4 to TRBJ2-3, with D uncertain. Trimming pared 1 base from V and 1 base from J, leaving 4 bases between. Germline CDR1 is SGHNT and CDR2 is YYREEE (reference sequence). This CDR3 is built from 13 residues. CDR3 protein: CASSLSGTDTQYF. As DNA, the CDR3 is TGTGCCAGCAGCTTGTCTGGCACAGATACGCAGTATTTT.

J is TRBJ2-3 and V is TRBV5-1; D is unresolved. CDR3 size: 14 residues. The ends were cut back, 0 bases at V and 7 bases at J, with 12 bases in the middle. Germline V gene lookup returns CDR1 SGHRS and CDR2 YFSETQ. This CDR3 reads CASSLESGPHTQYF. CDR3 bases: TGCGCCAGCAGCTTGGAAAGTGGTCCGCATACGCAGTATTTT. The variable domain in full, with the rest retrieved from reference TRBV5-1 and TRBJ2-3, is KAGVTQTPRYLIKTRGQQVTLSCSPISGHRSVSWYQQTPGQGLQFLFEYFSETQRNKGNFPGRFSGRQFSNSRSEMNVSTLELGDSALYLCASSLESGPHTQYFGPGTRLTVL.

The rearrangement joins TRBV7-9 to TRBJ2-3; no firm D call. CDR1 is SEHNR and CDR2 is FQNEAQ in the germline V gene (reference sequence). V was trimmed by 5 bases and J by 6 bases, leaving 12 bases between them. This CDR3 region has 13 residues. The CDR3 region has the DNA TGTGCCAGCAGCCCATCATCGTTCGATACGCAGTATTTT. It codes for CASSPSSFDTQYF.

The rearrangement uses TRBV29-1 and TRBJ2-3; D assignment may be TRBD1 or TRBD2 (6 bases each). Trimming took off 7 bases at V and 2 bases at J, with 7 bases between the two ends. The CDR3 spans 11 residues. The germline V gene encodes CDR1 SQVTM and CDR2 ANQGSEA. The CDR3 DNA follows: TGCAGCGGGGGGGCCACAGATACGCAGTATTTT. It codes for CSGGATDTQYF.

The chain has TRBV11-3 and TRBJ2-7; 7 positions match TRBD1. V shed 0 bases, J shed 4 bases, and the junction held 9 bases outside the gene matches. The CDR3 spans 16 residues. The germline gives CDR1 SGHNT, CDR2 YENEEA. The CDR3 reads CASSLESPGQTYEQYF. DNA for the CDR3: TGTGCCAGCAGCTTAGAGTCCCCGGGACAGACATACGAGCAGTACTTC.

This clone showed up just once. V gene TRBV5-4 combines with J gene TRBJ1-1; D is unclear. Trimming left V 4 bases short and J 2 bases short, with 6 bases between. The CDR3 runs 12 residues. Germline V gene data show CDR1 as SGHNT and CDR2 as YYREEE (reference sequence). DNA for the CDR3: TGTGCCAGCAGCCAGGATAACACTGAAGCTTTCTTT. Translated: CASSQDNTEAFF.

The gene calls are TRBV5-4 and TRBJ2-1; tentative D call: TRBD2 (5 bases). V shed 0 bases and J shed 5 bases, with 12 bases lying between them. In germline, CDR1 is SGHNT, CDR2 YYREEE (reference sequence). This CDR3 spans 15 amino acids. CDR3 in amino acids: CASSLGPGNNNEQFF. CDR3 DNA: TGTGCCAGCAGCTTGGGGCCGGGAAACAACAATGAGCAGTTCTTC.

The chain employs TRBV20-1 and TRBJ1-3, with D hard to call. This CDR3 has 15 residues. The V gene lost 3 bases and the J gene lost 0 bases, with 12 bases spanning the gap. Germline CDR1 is DFQATT and CDR2 is SNEGSKA (reference sequence). The CDR3 sequence: CSASLGAYSGNTIYF. CDR3 nucleotide sequence: TGCAGTGCTAGTCTCGGTGCCTACTCTGGAAACACCATATATTTT.

V and J are TRBV11-1 and TRBJ2-7, with D maybe TRBD2 (5 bases). The germline gives CDR1 SGHAT, CDR2 FQDESV (reference sequence). V was pared by 1 base and J by 6 bases, with 13 bases between. The CDR3 extends over 14 amino acids. This chain's CDR3 is CASSLVGLGPEQYF. The DNA for the CDR3 is TGTGCCAGCAGCTTAGTTGGACTTGGACCCGAGCAGTACTTC.

The DNA of the CDR3 is TGTGCCAGCAGTTACTCACGGGGGGGCGGTCAGCCCCAGCATTTT. Amino acid sequence: CASSYSRGGGQPQHF. The V and J genes are TRBV6-2 or TRBV6-3 and TRBJ1-5, with D tentatively TRBD1 (6 bases). The CDR3 covers 15 residues. Germline V gene sequence: CDR1 MNHEY, CDR2 SVGEGT. Trimming left V 0 bases short and J 6 bases short, with 12 bases between.

V usage is TRBV7-9 and J usage is TRBJ2-4; the match to TRBD1 covers 9 bases. After removal of 6 bases from V and 5 bases from J, the junction contained 2 bases not matched to a gene. The CDR3 is 13 amino acids. Germline V gene data show CDR1 as SEHNR and CDR2 as FQNEAQ (reference sequence). The CDR3: CASRRTGENIQYF. CDR3 sequence (DNA): TGTGCCAGCAGACGGACAGGGGAAAACATTCAGTACTTC.

This chain links TRBV5-1 with TRBJ2-1, with 7 bases aligning to TRBD2. This CDR3 region has 16 residues. Germline trimming cut 0 bases from V and 8 bases from J; bases unmatched to any gene: 11. Germline V CDR1 and CDR2: SGHRS, YFSETQ. The CDR3 DNA reads as TGCGCCAGCAGCTTGGTCAGGGCGGGAGCACACCATGAGCAGTTCTTC. Translating it yields CASSLVRAGAHHEQFF.

The count of this clone is one. J is TRBJ2-3 and V is TRBV7-2, with 16 nucleotides matching TRBD2. Germline V CDR1 and CDR2: SGHTA, FQGNSA. CDR3 length equals 16 residues. V lost 4 bases to trimming and J lost 10 bases; unmatched junction nucleotides: 8. CDR3 nucleotides: TGTGCCAGCAGCTCAGGGACTAGCGGGGGGGCGGGTGCGCAGTATTTT. This codes for CASSSGTSGGAGAQYF. Full variable domain (outside the CDR3, taken from reference TRBV7-2 and TRBJ2-3): GAGVSQSPSNKVTEKGKDVELRCDPISGHTALYWYRQSLGQGLEFLIYFQGNSAPDKSGLPSDRFSAERTGGSVSTLTIQRTQQEDSAVYLCASSSGTSGGAGAQYFGPGTRLTVL.